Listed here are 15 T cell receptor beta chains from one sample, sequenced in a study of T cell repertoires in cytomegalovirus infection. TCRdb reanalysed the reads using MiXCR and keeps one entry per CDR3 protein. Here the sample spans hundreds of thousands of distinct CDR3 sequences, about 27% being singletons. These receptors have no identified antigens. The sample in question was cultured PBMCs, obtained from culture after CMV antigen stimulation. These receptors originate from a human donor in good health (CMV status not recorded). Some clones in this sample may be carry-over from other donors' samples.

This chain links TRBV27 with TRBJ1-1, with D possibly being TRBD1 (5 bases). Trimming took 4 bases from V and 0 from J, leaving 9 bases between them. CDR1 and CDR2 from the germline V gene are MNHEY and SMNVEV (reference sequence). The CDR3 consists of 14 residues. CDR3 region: CASSSRQMNTEAFF. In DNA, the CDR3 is TGTGCCAGCAGTTCCCGACAGATGAACACTGAAGCTTTCTTT.

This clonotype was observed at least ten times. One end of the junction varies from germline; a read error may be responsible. CDR3 in amino acids: CASSLGGGSYNEQFF. The DNA for the CDR3 is TGCGCCAGCAGCTTGGGGGGAGGCTCCTACAATGAGCAGTTCTTC. The chain combines TRBV7-3 with TRBJ2-1; perhaps TRBD2 as D (6 bases). The CDR3 totals 15 residues. Germline V gene lookup returns CDR1 SGHTA and CDR2 FQGTGA.

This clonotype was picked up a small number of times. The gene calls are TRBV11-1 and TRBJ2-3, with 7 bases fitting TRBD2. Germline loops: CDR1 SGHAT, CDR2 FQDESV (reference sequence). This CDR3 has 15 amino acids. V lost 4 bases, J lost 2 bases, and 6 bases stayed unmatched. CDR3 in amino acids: CASSSSGAHTDTQYF. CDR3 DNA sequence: TGTGCCAGCAGCTCGAGCGGGGCCCACACAGATACGCAGTATTTT.

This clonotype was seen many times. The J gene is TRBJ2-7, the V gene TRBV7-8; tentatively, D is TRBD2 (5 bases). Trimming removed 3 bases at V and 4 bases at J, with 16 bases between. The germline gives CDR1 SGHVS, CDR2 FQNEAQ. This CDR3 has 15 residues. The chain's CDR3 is CASSLPDGRGYEQYF. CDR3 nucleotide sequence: TGTGCCAGCAGCTTGCCCGACGGGCGAGGGTACGAGCAGTACTTC.

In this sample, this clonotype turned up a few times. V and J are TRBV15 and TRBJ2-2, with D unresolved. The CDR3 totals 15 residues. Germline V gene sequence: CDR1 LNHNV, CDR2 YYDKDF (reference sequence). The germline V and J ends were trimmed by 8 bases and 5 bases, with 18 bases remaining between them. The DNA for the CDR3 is TGTGCCACCGGCAACCCTACGAGATATACCGGGGAGCTGTTTTTT. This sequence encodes CATGNPTRYTGELFF.

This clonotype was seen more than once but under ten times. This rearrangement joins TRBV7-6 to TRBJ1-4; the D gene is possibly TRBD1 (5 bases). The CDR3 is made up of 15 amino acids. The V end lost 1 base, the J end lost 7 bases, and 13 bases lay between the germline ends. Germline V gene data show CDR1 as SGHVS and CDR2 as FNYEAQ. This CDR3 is CASSLGPGRTEKLFF. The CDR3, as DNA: TGTGCCAGCAGCTTAGGGCCAGGGAGGACTGAAAAACTGTTTTTT. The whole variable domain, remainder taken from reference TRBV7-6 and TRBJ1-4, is GAGVSQSPRYKVTKRGQDVALRCDPISGHVSLYWYRQALGQGPEFLTYFNYEAQQDKSGLPNDRFSAERPEGSISTLTIQRTEQRDSAMYRCASSLGPGRTEKLFFGSGTQLSVL.

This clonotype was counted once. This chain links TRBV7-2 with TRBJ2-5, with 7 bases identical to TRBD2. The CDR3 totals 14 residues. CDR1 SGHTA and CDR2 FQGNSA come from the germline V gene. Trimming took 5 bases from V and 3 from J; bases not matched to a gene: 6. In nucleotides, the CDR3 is TGTGCCAGCAGCCGAACTAGCGCCGAAGAGACCCAGTACTTC. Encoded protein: CASSRTSAEETQYF.

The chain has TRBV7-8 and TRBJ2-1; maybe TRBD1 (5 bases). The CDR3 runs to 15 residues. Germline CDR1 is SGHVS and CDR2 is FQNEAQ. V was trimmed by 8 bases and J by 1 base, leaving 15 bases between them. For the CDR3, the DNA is TGTGCCAGCGTCCGACAGAGACGATCCTACAATGAGCAGTTCTTC. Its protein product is CASVRQRRSYNEQFF. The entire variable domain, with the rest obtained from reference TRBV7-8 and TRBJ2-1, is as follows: GAGVSQSPRYKVAKRGQDVALRCDPISGHVSLFWYQQALGQGPEFLTYFQNEAQLDKSGLPSDRFFAERPEGSVSTLKIQRTQQEDSAVYLCASVRQRRSYNEQFFGPGTRLTVL.

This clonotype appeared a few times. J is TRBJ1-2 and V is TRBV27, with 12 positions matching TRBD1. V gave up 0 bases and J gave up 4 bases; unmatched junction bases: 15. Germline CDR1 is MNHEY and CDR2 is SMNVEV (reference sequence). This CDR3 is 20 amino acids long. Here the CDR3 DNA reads TGTGCCAGCAGTTTATCCCTCCGGGACAGGGGGCGGGGGTTCATCTATGGCTACACCTTC. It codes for CASSLSLRDRGRGFIYGYTF.

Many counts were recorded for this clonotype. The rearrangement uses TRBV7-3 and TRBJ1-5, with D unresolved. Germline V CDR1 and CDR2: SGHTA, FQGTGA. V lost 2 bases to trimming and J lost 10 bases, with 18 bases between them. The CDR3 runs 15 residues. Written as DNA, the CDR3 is TGTGCCAGCAGCTTATGTCTATCGGGGTACGGACCCCAGCATTTT. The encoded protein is CASSLCLSGYGPQHF.

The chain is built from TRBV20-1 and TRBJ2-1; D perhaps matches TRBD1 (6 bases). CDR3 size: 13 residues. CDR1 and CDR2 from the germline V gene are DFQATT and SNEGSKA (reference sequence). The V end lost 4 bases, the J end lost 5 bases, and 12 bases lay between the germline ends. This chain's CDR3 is CSANRDDDNEQFF. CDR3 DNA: TGCAGTGCTAACAGGGATGATGACAATGAGCAGTTCTTC.

The CDR3 loop reads CSAREMGQGNEKLFF. DNA of the CDR3: TGCAGTGCTAGGGAAATGGGACAGGGTAATGAAAAACTGTTTTTT. The chain joins TRBV20-1 to TRBJ1-4; 9 nucleotides match TRBD1. Germline CDR1 is DFQATT and CDR2 is SNEGSKA (reference sequence). The CDR3 has 15 residues. The V and J ends lost 3 bases and 4 bases, in that order; junction bases with no gene match: 6.

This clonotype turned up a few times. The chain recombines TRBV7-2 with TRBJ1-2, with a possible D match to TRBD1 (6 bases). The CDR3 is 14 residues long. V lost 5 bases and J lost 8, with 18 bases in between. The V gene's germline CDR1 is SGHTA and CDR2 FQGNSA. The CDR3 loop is CASSAGKTGLGYTF. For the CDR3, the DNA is TGTGCCAGCAGCGCCGGAAAAACAGGGCTCGGCTACACCTTC. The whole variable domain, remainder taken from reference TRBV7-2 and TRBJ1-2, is GAGVSQSPSNKVTEKGKDVELRCDPISGHTALYWYRQSLGQGLEFLIYFQGNSAPDKSGLPSDRFSAERTGGSVSTLTIQRTQQEDSAVYLCASSAGKTGLGYTFGSGTRLTVV.

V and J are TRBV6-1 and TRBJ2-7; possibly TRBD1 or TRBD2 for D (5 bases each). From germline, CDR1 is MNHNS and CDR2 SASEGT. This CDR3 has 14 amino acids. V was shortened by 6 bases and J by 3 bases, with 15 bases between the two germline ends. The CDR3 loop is CASSRGRINYEQYF. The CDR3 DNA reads TGTGCCAGCAGCCGGGGACGGATAAACTACGAGCAGTACTTC.

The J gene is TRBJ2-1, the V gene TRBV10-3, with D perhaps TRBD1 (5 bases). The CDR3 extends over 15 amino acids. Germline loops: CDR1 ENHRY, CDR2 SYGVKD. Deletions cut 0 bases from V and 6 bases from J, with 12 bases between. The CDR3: CAISESDSLLNEQFF. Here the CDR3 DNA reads TGTGCCATCAGTGAGTCTGACAGCCTACTCAATGAGCAGTTCTTC.